The 15 T cell receptor beta chains listed next were all sequenced from one sample in a study of early T cells in non-severe SARS-CoV-2 infection. TCRdb recomputed calls from the 5' RACE reads with MiXCR, one row per CDR3 protein. The table lists about 72,000 distinct CDR3 sequences, roughly a tenth of them singletons. The sequencing used whole blood, collected at baseline. The receptors were gathered from an adult who was a healthcare worker with PCR-confirmed SARS-CoV-2 infection or an uninfected control (not recorded which).

At least ten counts were recorded for this clonotype. The V gene is TRBV6-5, the J gene TRBJ1-1, with a possible D match to TRBD1 (6 bases). The V end lost 2 bases, the J end lost 5 bases, and 27 bases lay between the germline ends. Germline V gene sequence: CDR1 MNHEY, CDR2 SVGAGI. CDR3 length equals 19 residues. CDR3 residues: CASSYGALGGRRGLTEAFF. For the CDR3, the DNA is TGTGCCAGCAGTTACGGAGCACTAGGGGGGCGGAGAGGATTGACTGAAGCTTTCTTT.

This clonotype was found a few times. The chain couples TRBV6-6 to TRBJ2-1; D is uncertain. V lost 3 bases and J 2 bases, leaving 11 bases between the germline ends. This CDR3 contains 15 residues. Germline CDR1 MNHNY, CDR2 SVGAGI (reference sequence). The CDR3 reads CASSYYSGPYNEQFF. The CDR3 DNA reads TGTGCCAGCAGTTATTACAGTGGCCCCTACAATGAGCAGTTCTTC.

The chain joins TRBV15 to TRBJ1-5; tentative D call: TRBD1 (6 bases). V was pared by 0 bases and J by 3 bases, with 15 bases between. The CDR3 covers 17 residues. The germline V gene encodes CDR1 LNHNV and CDR2 YYDKDF (reference sequence). The CDR3 sequence: CATSRDDRTVPNQPQHF. DNA of the CDR3: TGTGCCACCAGCAGAGATGATCGGACAGTTCCCAATCAGCCCCAGCATTTT.

This clonotype was seen repeatedly, ten times or more. This rearrangement joins TRBV6-2 or TRBV6-3 to TRBJ2-7, with D tentatively TRBD2 (6 bases). Germline V gene data show CDR1 as MNHEY and CDR2 as SVGEGT. The CDR3 has 18 amino acids. Deletions cut 4 bases from V and 0 bases from J, with 22 bases between. CDR3 sequence: CASSSHIGAAGYSYEQYF. The CDR3 nucleotides are TGTGCCAGCAGTTCTCACATAGGCGCGGCGGGGTACTCCTACGAGCAGTACTTC.

To note about this clonotype: Since no conserved phenylalanine or tryptophan closes the CDR3, a read error is the likely cause. The limits of the CDR3 on the DNA are not certain, so only TCRdb's listed CDR3 is given. V gene TRBV4-1 combines with J gene TRBJ1-2. The CDR3 length is 13 residues, termini included. Per germline, CDR1 MGHRA and CDR2 YSYEKL. The CDR3 loop is CASSQVGLGAPQI.

The chain is built from TRBV4-3 and TRBJ2-1, with D unclear. The ends were cut back, 0 bases at V and 2 bases at J, with 11 bases in the middle. CDR3 length: 16 residues. Germline V gives CDR1 LGHNA, CDR2 YSLEER. CDR3 bases: TGCGCCAGCAGCCAAGATCCCGATCGAGCCTACAATGAGCAGTTCTTC. It codes for CASSQDPDRAYNEQFF.

V usage is TRBV11-3 and J usage is TRBJ1-1; D gene uncertain. Trimming pared 0 bases from V and 10 bases from J, leaving 12 bases between. Germline CDR1 is SGHNT and CDR2 is YENEEA. This CDR3 spans 13 amino acids. CDR3 sequence: CASSLDVREVAFF. The CDR3 nucleotides are TGTGCCAGCAGCTTAGATGTCCGGGAAGTAGCTTTCTTT.

This clonotype has more than one count but fewer than ten. The gene calls are TRBV11-2 and TRBJ2-7, with 7 bases identical to TRBD2. CDR1 and CDR2 (germline): SGHAT, FQNNGV. After removal of 0 bases from V and 2 bases from J, the junction contained 7 bases not matched to a gene. This CDR3 contains 16 residues. The CDR3 bases are TGTGCCAGCAGCTTAGATCCGGGACTACCAACCTACGAGCAGTACTTC. Its translation is CASSLDPGLPTYEQYF.

The chain is built from TRBV2 and TRBJ2-1; the match to TRBD1 covers 9 bases. V was clipped by 8 bases and J by 3 bases; unmatched bases: 5. Germline CDR1 SNHLY, CDR2 FYNNEI. CDR3 length equals 14 residues. As DNA, the CDR3 is TGTGCCAGCGGGGGGACAGGGAACTACAATGAGCAGTTCTTC. Translated: CASGGTGNYNEQFF. The full variable domain, completed using reference TRBV2 and TRBJ2-1, is EPEVTQTPSHQVTQMGQEVILRCVPISNHLYFYWYRQILGQKVEFLVSFYNNEISEKSEIFDDQFSVERPDGSNFTLKIRSTKLEDSAMYFCASGGTGNYNEQFFGPGTRLTVL.

Ten or more counts support this clonotype. The chain recombines TRBV21-1 with TRBJ2-3. TRBV21-1 is deemed a pseudogene. The CDR3 extends over 13 amino acids. The CDR3 is CASSKVCIDTQYF. CDR3 nucleotide sequence: TGTGCCAGCAGCAAAGTGTGTATAGATACGCAGTATTTT.

The rearrangement uses TRBV24-1 and TRBJ2-7; 7 bases match TRBD1. After removal of 5 bases from V and 6 bases from J, the junction contained 6 bases not matched to a gene. This CDR3 contains 13 residues. Germline V CDR1 and CDR2: KGHDR, SFDVKD. The CDR3 coding sequence is TGTGCCACCAGTGGGGTTTCAGGGGGCGAGCAGTACTTC. Translating it yields CATSGVSGGEQYF.

This clonotype turned up a few times. The gene calls are TRBV3-1 and TRBJ1-2, with D hard to call. This CDR3 comprises 13 residues. Germline V gene sequence: CDR1 LGHDT, CDR2 YNNKEL (reference sequence). V lost 4 bases and J lost 2, with 8 bases in between. The CDR3 region is CASSPDTNYGYTF. In DNA form, the CDR3 reads TGTGCCAGCAGCCCTGACACAAACTATGGCTACACCTTC.

The V and J genes are TRBV12-3 or TRBV12-4 and TRBJ1-1; maybe TRBD1 (5 bases). The ends were cut back, 1 base at V and 4 bases at J, with 13 bases in the middle. There are 15 residues in the CDR3. The CDR3 DNA follows: TGTGCCAGCAGTTTAGAGGATCCAGGGAGCACTGAAGCTTTCTTT. This gives the protein CASSLEDPGSTEAFF.

The rearrangement links TRBV6-5 to TRBJ1-5; TRBD1 matches 7 bases. CDR1 and CDR2 (germline): MNHEY, SVGAGI. This CDR3 is 12 amino acids long. The J segment lost 13 bases and the V segment lost 4 bases, leaving 7 bases of the junction unmatched. CDR3 DNA: TGTGCCAGCAGTTCCCAGACAGGGATTCAGCATTTT. Translating gives CASSSQTGIQHF.

The rearrangement joins TRBV20-1 to TRBJ1-5; D gene ambiguous. The germline V gene encodes CDR1 DFQATT and CDR2 SNEGSKA (reference sequence). The CDR3 length is 11 residues. Trimming stripped 0 bases from V and 12 bases from J, with 9 bases between. CDR3 sequence: CSARDQHIQHF. Here the CDR3 DNA reads TGCAGTGCTAGAGATCAACATATCCAGCATTTT.